What follows describes a single T cell receptor beta chain. One end of the junction does not line up with germline, which may come from a read error. The data are from a study of blood T cell repertoires in COVID-19. Study as a whole: Samples came from the United States, Italy and Spain, spanning acute and convalescent COVID-19. T cells, B-cell-depleted T cells, or PBMCs supplied cDNA or gDNA.

Sequencing used immunoSEQ multiplex PCR; TCRdb keeps in-frame clones, though not all of them. This table holds under 300,000 clones, roughly 90% found once. The sequence was collected from a woman aged 70-85 years with COVID-19, enrolled during active disease. Specimen: peripheral blood.

The CDR3 sequence: CATTGGSYGQYF. The CDR3 DNA is TGTGCCACAACAGGGGGCTCGTACGGGCAGTACTTC. The chain has TRBV10-3 and TRBJ2-7; 9 bases match TRBD1. Germline CDR1 reads ENHRY; CDR2 reads SYGVKD. CDR3 length equals 12 residues.